Shown below are 21 T cell receptor beta chains from a single sample sequenced in a study of read filtering for tumor transcriptome and immune sequencing. This library used roughly 0.4 ug RNA and molecular barcoded adaptors spanning alpha/delta and beta/gamma chains. TCRdb reanalysed the reads using MiXCR and keeps one entry per CDR3 protein. The sample holds about 90,000 distinct CDR3 sequences, around 12% seen once. The sequenced sample was a population of CD138-negative cells sorted from bone marrow. The receptors come from a donor aged 40 or older with multiple myeloma.

The table lists this clonotype with many counts. The chain carries TRBV7-9 and TRBJ2-2; tentatively, D is TRBD2 (6 bases). CDR1 and CDR2 from the germline V gene are SEHNR and FQNEAQ (reference sequence). V lost 5 bases to trimming and J lost 2 bases, with 15 bases between them. CDR3 length: 16 residues. CDR3 region: CASSTSSGSNTGELFF. The DNA of the CDR3 is TGTGCCAGCAGCACCTCAAGCGGGTCCAACACCGGGGAGCTGTTTTTT. Together with reference TRBV7-9 and TRBJ2-2, the CDR3 gives the full variable domain: DTGVSQNPRHKITKRGQNVTFRCDPISEHNRLYWYRQTLGQGPEFLTYFQNEAQLEKSRLLSDRFSAERPKGSFSTLEIQRTEQGDSAMYLCASSTSSGSNTGELFFGEGSRLTVL.

Points on this clonotype: At one of its ends the junction is not consistent with the germline gene, which may arise from a read error. V and J are TRBV5-1 and TRBJ2-2; a weak D match, TRBD2 (5 bases). The CDR3 length is 13 residues. Germline CDR1 is SGHRS and CDR2 is YFSETQ. DNA of the CDR3: TGCGCCAGCAGCTTGGAGGGTACCGGGGAGCTGATTTTT. This codes for CASSLEGTGELIF.

This clonotype was observed many times. The chain carries TRBV21-1 and TRBJ2-7; TRBD1, the table's D call, lacks a check against the DNA. TRBV21-1 is deemed a pseudogene. The CDR3 spans 16 residues. The CDR3 sequence is CASSKWGSGGSYEQYF. The CDR3 DNA reads TGTGCCAGCAGCAAATGGGGTTCCGGGGGCTCCTACGAGCAGTACTTC.

This clonotype is medium-sized (0.01 to 0.1%) in the sample. V is TRBV29-1 and J is TRBJ2-1, with D unresolved. The CDR3 spans 14 residues. V was cut by 4 bases and J by 8 bases, with 18 bases left in between. Germline V gives CDR1 SQVTM, CDR2 ANQGSEA. The CDR3 DNA follows: TGCAGCGTTGTTAGTCTTTTATCCCACGATGAGCAGTTCTTC. This sequence encodes CSVVSLLSHDEQFF.

This clonotype showed up many times. CDR3 DNA: TGTGCCAGCAAGGGCCTCGCGGTCACCGGGGAGCTGTTTTTT. As protein: CASKGLAVTGELFF. V gene TRBV2 combines with J gene TRBJ2-2; D is ambiguous. Germline CDR1 is SNHLY and CDR2 is FYNNEI. V was cut by 7 bases and J by 4 bases, with 13 bases left in between. The CDR3 contains 14 residues.

This clonotype occurred many times. V is TRBV20-1 and J is TRBJ1-2; 8 nucleotides match TRBD1. The CDR3 covers 16 residues. J lost 3 bases, V lost 0 bases, and 9 bases had no gene match. CDR1 and CDR2 from the germline V gene are DFQATT and SNEGSKA (reference sequence). This chain's CDR3 is CSARDLTGQDDYGYTF. The CDR3 region has the DNA TGCAGTGCTAGAGATCTCACGGGACAGGACGACTATGGCTACACCTTC.

This clonotype was counted ten times or more. The chain links TRBV24-1 to TRBJ2-2; a weak D match, TRBD2 (5 bases). V was cut by 2 bases and J by 2 bases, with 11 bases left in between. The CDR3 runs to 16 residues. Germline V gene data show CDR1 as KGHDR and CDR2 as SFDVKD. CDR3 in DNA: TGTGCCACCAGTGATTCCCGGGGTAGCAACACCGGGGAGCTGTTTTTT. It specifies CATSDSRGSNTGELFF.

This clonotype was found many times. The chain has TRBV2 and TRBJ1-2; the D gene is possibly TRBD1 (6 bases). V was clipped by 3 bases and J by 7 bases, with 12 bases between them. Germline CDR1 SNHLY, CDR2 FYNNEI. The CDR3 runs to 13 residues. The CDR3 loop reads CASSEGAFFGYTF. The DNA for the CDR3 is TGTGCCAGCAGTGAGGGGGCGTTCTTTGGCTACACCTTC.

The table lists this clonotype with many counts. The gene calls are TRBV7-9 and TRBJ2-7; 7 bases are shared with TRBD1. The ends lost 5 bases at V and 6 bases at J; junction bases unmatched: 10. Germline assignment: CDR1 SEHNR and CDR2 FQNEAQ (reference sequence). This CDR3 comprises 14 residues. The chain's CDR3 is CASSPWTGLGEQYF. In DNA form, the CDR3 reads TGTGCCAGCAGCCCGTGGACAGGACTCGGCGAGCAGTACTTC.

Turning to this clonotype: A read error may be the cause here, since a much bigger clone is one base away. The J gene is TRBJ1-6, the V gene TRBV11-2; D unresolved. The V end was cut by 4 bases, the J end by 7 bases, with 17 bases between. Germline loops: CDR1 SGHAT, CDR2 FQNNGV. The CDR3 has 16 residues. In DNA, the CDR3 is TGTGCCAGCAGCTCCACCCCACGGGCAGAAAATTCACCCCTCCACTTT. The encoded protein is CASSSTPRAENSPLHF.

Comment on this clonotype: A much larger clone differs from this one at a single base, so this may be a read error. This chain uses TRBV5-1 with TRBJ2-5; 8 positions match TRBD1. V was pared by 4 bases and J by 3 bases, with 8 bases of the junction left unmatched. The CDR3 is 15 amino acids. Germline-derived CDR1 and CDR2 are SGHRS and YFSETQ. The DNA of the CDR3 is TGCGCCAGCAGCCCTGTGACAGGGGCTGAAGAGACCCAGTACTTC. Translating it yields CASSPVTGAEETQYF.

This clonotype appeared many times. This rearrangement joins TRBV5-1 to TRBJ2-1; the match to TRBD1 covers 11 bases. Trimming removed 4 bases from V and 6 bases from J; junction bases left unmatched: 6. The length of the CDR3 is 15 residues. Germline CDR1 reads SGHRS; CDR2 reads YFSETQ. This CDR3 is CASSASGTGGNEQFF. CDR3 bases: TGCGCCAGCAGCGCCTCCGGGACAGGGGGCAATGAGCAGTTCTTC.

The sample holds many counts of this clonotype. The rearrangement links TRBV20-1 to TRBJ2-3, with D possibly called TRBD1 or TRBD2 (5 bases each). The CDR3 spans 14 residues. V was cut by 5 bases and J by 1 base, with 13 bases left in between. From germline, CDR1 is DFQATT and CDR2 SNEGSKA (reference sequence). As DNA, the CDR3 is TGCAGTGCTCGCCGGGACGGAGGCACAGATACGCAGTATTTT. Translated, it gives CSARRDGGTDTQYF.

This clonotype was observed many times. V usage is TRBV20-1 and J usage is TRBJ2-2, with D perhaps TRBD2 (5 bases). Germline V gene data show CDR1 as DFQATT and CDR2 as SNEGSKA (reference sequence). The CDR3 length is 15 residues. With 1 base removed from V and 0 bases from J, the gap between germline ends came to 9 bases. The CDR3 DNA reads as TGCAGTGCTAGAGTGGCGGGTACGAACACCGGGGAGCTGTTTTTT. This sequence encodes CSARVAGTNTGELFF.

At least ten counts were recorded for this clonotype. The chain joins TRBV19 to TRBJ2-5; no clear D gene. The CDR3 extends over 14 amino acids. Trimming removed 3 bases at V and 0 bases at J, with 8 bases between. Germline V gives CDR1 LNHDA, CDR2 SQIVND (reference sequence). The CDR3 DNA is TGTGCCAGTAGTATGAGAATCGACCAAGAGACCCAGTACTTC. It translates to CASSMRIDQETQYF. Full variable domain (missing parts from reference TRBV19 and TRBJ2-5): DGGITQSPKYLFRKEGQNVTLSCEQNLNHDAMYWYRQDPGQGLRLIYYSQIVNDFQKGDIAEGYSVSREKKESFPLTVTSAQKNPTAFYLCASSMRIDQETQYFGPGTRLLVL.

This clonotype occurred many times. The chain links TRBV19 to TRBJ2-7; TRBD2 aligns across 9 bases. J was trimmed by 2 bases and V by 2 bases; bases with no gene match: 1. The germline V gene encodes CDR1 LNHDA and CDR2 SQIVND (reference sequence). CDR3 length: 14 residues. This CDR3 reads CASSISSGTYEQYF. The DNA for the CDR3 is TGTGCCAGTAGTATATCTAGCGGGACCTACGAGCAGTACTTC.

This clonotype appeared many times. The germline gene is not matched at one end of the junction; a read error may be the cause. The chain carries TRBV7-2 and TRBJ2-1; D gene unclear. CDR1 is SGHTA and CDR2 is FQGNSA in the germline V gene. There are 14 residues in the CDR3. The CDR3 DNA sequence: TGTGCCAGCAGCTTAGCGAGGCTGAACAATGGGCAGTTCTTC. Translated: CASSLARLNNGQFF. The full variable domain, rest sourced from reference TRBV7-2 and TRBJ2-1, is GAGVSQSPSNKVTEKGKDVELRCDPISGHTALYWYRQSLGQGLEFLIYFQGNSAPDKSGLPSDRFSAERTGGSVSTLTIQRTQQEDSAVYLCASSLARLNNGQFFGPGTRLTVL.

This clonotype was detected many times. The CDR3 sequence: CSARVRGQLNTGELFF. The CDR3 bases are TGCAGTGCTAGAGTGCGCGGACAGTTGAACACCGGGGAGCTGTTTTTT. The rearrangement uses TRBV20-1 and TRBJ2-2; D is perhaps TRBD1 (6 bases). This CDR3 contains 16 residues. CDR1 is DFQATT, CDR2 SNEGSKA, per germline (reference sequence). The V and J ends lost 1 base and 1 base respectively, with 13 bases between them.

This clonotype was recorded at least ten times. The V gene is TRBV20-1, the J gene TRBJ2-3, with D hard to call. CDR3 length: 13 amino acids. The germline CDR1 and CDR2 sequences are DFQATT and SNEGSKA (reference sequence). V dropped 6 bases and J dropped 1 base, with 11 bases sitting between them. The DNA for the CDR3 is TGCAGTGCAGAGAAAGGGCGCACAGATACGCAGTATTTT. Residues: CSAEKGRTDTQYF.

This clonotype appeared many times. The V call is TRBV5-1, the J call TRBJ2-7, with 11 positions matching TRBD1. With V trimmed by 5 bases and J by 3 bases, 4 bases remained unmatched. Germline CDR1 is SGHRS and CDR2 is YFSETQ. The CDR3 covers 14 residues. CDR3 amino acids: CASRAGTGGYEQYF. The DNA of the CDR3 is TGCGCCAGCAGAGCCGGGACAGGGGGCTACGAGCAGTACTTC.

This clonotype was observed at least ten times. The rearrangement joins TRBV11-3 to TRBJ2-5; no reliable D call. Germline V gives CDR1 SGHNT, CDR2 YENEEA. With 7 bases removed from V and 2 bases from J, the gap between germline ends came to 14 bases. This CDR3 region has 14 residues. The CDR3 loop is CASTDRPGQETQYF. CDR3 sequence (DNA): TGTGCCAGCACCGATAGGCCAGGACAAGAGACCCAGTACTTC.